Below, 32 T cell receptor beta chains from the same sample are listed, as sequenced in a study of low-dose radiotherapy and immunotherapy resistance in tumors. This sample's time point: before trial treatment. Primers used for first-strand cDNA, a TRAV- and TRBV-specific set, covered both alpha and beta chains. TCRs underwent about 20 PCR cycles of amplification with a constant-region primer and V-primer adapter. TCRdb used MiXCR to reprocess the reads, holding one entry per CDR3 protein. The sample has 60,000 or so distinct CDR3 sequences; less than 30% are singletons. This specimen was PBMCs, taken before treatment. These receptor sequences come from a male donor with rectosigmoid adenocarcinoma.

Turning to this clonotype: With a much larger clone just one base away, this may be a read error. J is TRBJ2-4 and V is TRBV27; the D call may be TRBD1 or TRBD2 (5 bases each). V lost 8 bases and J 2 bases, leaving 19 bases between the germline ends. CDR3 length: 16 residues. Germline CDR1 is MNHEY and CDR2 is SMNVEV (reference sequence). The CDR3 DNA is TGTGCCAGCCGGTCTGGGGGAAACGTGACCAAAAACATTCAGTACTTC. Protein sequence: CASRSGGNVTKNIQYF.

The rearrangement uses TRBV20-1 and TRBJ2-1; 8 bases agree with TRBD2. V was pared by 0 bases and J by 4 bases, with 8 bases of the junction left unmatched. The CDR3 has 16 amino acids. Per germline, CDR1 DFQATT and CDR2 SNEGSKA (reference sequence). DNA of the CDR3: TGCAGTGCTAGAGACCCGGGGGGGGGAGGATACAATGAGCAGTTCTTC. This sequence encodes CSARDPGGGGYNEQFF.

This clonotype came up many times. The chain employs TRBV24-1 and TRBJ2-7; 13 bases align to TRBD2. This CDR3 has 17 residues. Per the germline V gene, CDR1 is KGHDR and CDR2 is SFDVKD. The V segment lost 3 bases and the J segment 5 bases; nucleotides outside the gene matches: 9. The CDR3, as DNA: TGTGCCACCAGTGATGCTACTAGCGGGAGGGCCGGCGACGAGCAGTACTTC. Translated: CATSDATSGRAGDEQYF.

This clonotype was found many times. The V and J genes are TRBV5-1 and TRBJ1-6, with D hard to call. V was pared by 1 base and J by 7 bases, with 12 bases between. CDR1 SGHRS and CDR2 YFSETQ come from the germline V gene. This CDR3 contains 15 residues. The CDR3, as DNA: TGCGCCAGCAGCTTGTCCGGACCACCCAATTCACCCCTCCACTTT. Protein product: CASSLSGPPNSPLHF.

The chain combines TRBV20-1 with TRBJ1-5; 7 bases agree with TRBD1. Germline lookup yields CDR1 DFQATT and CDR2 SNEGSKA (reference sequence). The CDR3 extends over 18 amino acids. V was pared by 0 bases and J by 0 bases, with 11 bases of the junction left unmatched. The CDR3 region is CSARDLNTGAYSNQPQHF. The CDR3 DNA reads as TGCAGTGCTAGAGATCTGAATACAGGGGCTTATAGCAATCAGCCCCAGCATTTT.

This clonotype has more than one count but fewer than ten. The chain uses TRBV27 and TRBJ2-7; TRBD2 agrees at 8 bases. The V and J ends lost 4 bases and 7 bases, in that order; junction bases with no gene match: 12. Per germline, CDR1 MNHEY and CDR2 SMNVEV (reference sequence). The CDR3 runs to 15 residues. CDR3 sequence: CASSSRLASLGEQYF. In DNA, the CDR3 is TGTGCCAGCAGTTCCAGACTAGCGAGCCTGGGGGAGCAGTACTTC.

This clonotype occurred many times. The chain recombines TRBV7-2 with TRBJ2-2; 9 bases are a match to TRBD2. From germline, CDR1 is SGHTA and CDR2 FQGNSA. With V trimmed by 1 base and J by 4 bases, 4 bases remained unmatched. This CDR3 comprises 16 residues. Here the CDR3 DNA reads TGTGCCAGCAGCTTAGGAGCGGGAGGACCCACCGGGGAGCTGTTTTTT. It codes for CASSLGAGGPTGELFF.

The CDR3 sequence is CSVRVQGTQYF. Here the CDR3 DNA reads TGCAGCGTTCGCGTTCAGGGGACCCAGTACTTC. The chain has TRBV29-1 and TRBJ2-5; tentative D call: TRBD1 (5 bases). The CDR3 length is 11 residues. Germline-derived CDR1 and CDR2 are SQVTM and ANQGSEA. V was pared by 5 bases and J by 7 bases, with 11 bases between. The full variable domain, with the rest looked up from reference TRBV29-1 and TRBJ2-5, is SAVISQKPSRDICQRGTSLTIQCQVDSQVTMMFWYRQQPGQSLTLIATANQGSEATYESGFVIDKFPISRPNLTFSTLTVSNMSPEDSSIYLCSVRVQGTQYFGPGTRLLVL.

The sample holds many counts of this clonotype. The J gene is TRBJ1-1, the V gene TRBV20-1, with D perhaps TRBD1 (5 bases). The germline V gene has CDR1 DFQATT and CDR2 SNEGSKA (reference sequence). The ends were cut back, 3 bases at V and 1 base at J, with 6 bases in the middle. The CDR3 is made up of 12 amino acids. In DNA, the CDR3 is TGCAGTGCTAGTGGGGGGAACACTGAAGCTTTCTTT. Translating it yields CSASGGNTEAFF.

This clonotype was seen ten or more times. The chain links TRBV7-2 to TRBJ2-4; 7 nucleotides align to TRBD1. J gave up 3 bases and V 5 bases, and 7 bases lay outside the gene matches. CDR3 length: 15 amino acids. In germline, CDR1 is SGHTA, CDR2 FQGNSA. CDR3 sequence (DNA): TGTGCCAGCAGCCTAACAGGGGATGGCAAAAACATTCAGTACTTC. Protein product: CASSLTGDGKNIQYF.

A word on this clonotype: A read error likely explains this, since a far larger clone differs by one base. The chain is built from TRBV11-2 and TRBJ2-7, with D uncertain. The CDR3 extends over 12 amino acids. Trimming removed 4 bases from V and 7 bases from J, with 11 bases in between. CDR1 is SGHAT, CDR2 FQNNGV, per germline. CDR3 DNA sequence: TGTGCCAGCAGCTCCGGTTACAATGAGCAGTACTTC. Translation gives CASSSGYNEQYF.

In this sample, this clonotype turned up many times. The chain carries TRBV7-8 and TRBJ2-1, with D unresolved. CDR3 length: 12 residues. V was trimmed by 6 bases and J by 10 bases, leaving 13 bases between them. Germline CDR1 SGHVS, CDR2 FQNEAQ. In DNA form, the CDR3 reads TGTGCCAGCAGTTCAACTGGGCCCGAGCAGTTCTTC. Protein sequence: CASSSTGPEQFF.

Details on this clonotype: A single base is all that separates this from a far larger clone, so a read error is likely. The chain couples TRBV5-5 to TRBJ2-1, with D uncertain. The length of the CDR3 is 11 residues. The germline V and J ends were trimmed by 0 bases and 13 bases, with 8 bases remaining between them. Germline assignment: CDR1 SGHKS and CDR2 YYEKEE (reference sequence). CDR3 DNA sequence: TGTGCCAGCAGCTTGGTTGAGACCCAGTTCTTC. Amino acid sequence: CASSLVETQFF.

This clonotype was seen repeatedly, ten times or more. The chain uses TRBV12-3 or TRBV12-4 and TRBJ2-2; 7 bases line up with TRBD1. The CDR3 is 15 amino acids. The junction had 3 bases not matched to a gene; V was cut back by 3 bases and J by 2 bases. The CDR3 spells CASSFNRGNTGELFF. CDR3 DNA: TGTGCCAGCAGTTTTAACAGGGGAAACACCGGGGAGCTGTTTTTT.

This clonotype occurred many times. This chain uses TRBV19 with TRBJ1-5; 9 positions agree with TRBD1. V shed 6 bases, J shed 7 bases, and the junction held 4 bases outside the gene matches. Per germline, CDR1 LNHDA and CDR2 SQIVND (reference sequence). The CDR3 is 13 residues long. For the CDR3, the DNA is TGTGCCAGTAGACAGGGGGCAAAGCAGCCCCAGCATTTT. Translating it yields CASRQGAKQPQHF.

This clonotype came up many times. The CDR3: CSVEGDIGGSTEAFF. The CDR3 nucleotides read TGCAGCGTTGAAGGGGACATAGGCGGTAGCACTGAAGCTTTCTTT. The chain joins TRBV29-1 to TRBJ1-1; D possibly corresponds to TRBD1 (6 bases). V was pared by 1 base and J by 4 bases, with 16 bases between. From germline, CDR1 is SQVTM and CDR2 ANQGSEA. This CDR3 is 15 amino acids long.

This clonotype showed up many times. The chain links TRBV9 to TRBJ2-5, with 8 positions matching TRBD1. The CDR3 length is 17 residues. Germline CDR1 SGDLS, CDR2 YYNGEE. J gave up 5 bases and V 4 bases, and 16 bases lay outside the gene matches. The CDR3 region is CASSPGQGIVQGETQYF. The CDR3 DNA is TGTGCCAGCAGCCCAGGACAGGGAATTGTCCAGGGCGAGACCCAGTACTTC.

To note about this clonotype: A far larger clone is a single base away, which makes a read error likely. J is TRBJ1-1 and V is TRBV7-9; 10 bases fit TRBD1. The CDR3 is made up of 14 amino acids. Germline-derived CDR1 and CDR2 are SEHNR and FQNEAQ (reference sequence). CDR3 protein: CDSSLDRGVTEAFF. In DNA form, the CDR3 reads TGTGACAGCAGCCTGGACAGGGGGGTCACTGAAGCTTTCTTT.

This clonotype was recorded at least ten times. V usage is TRBV28 and J usage is TRBJ2-7; 11 bases are shared with TRBD1. CDR1 is MDHEN and CDR2 is SYDVKM in the germline V gene. The CDR3 is 14 amino acids. The ends lost 6 bases at V and 6 bases at J; junction bases unmatched: 7. As DNA, the CDR3 is TGTGCCAGCAGGACCGGACAGGGGGCGGGCGAGCAGTACTTC. It is translated as CASRTGQGAGEQYF.

In the case of this clonotype: The conserved phenylalanine or tryptophan is not found at the CDR3 terminus, so this likely reflects a read error. The rearrangement uses TRBV27 and TRBJ1-6; D unresolved. There are 14 residues in the CDR3. Germline CDR1 is MNHEY and CDR2 is SMNVEV (reference sequence). Trimming took 8 bases from V and 9 from J, leaving 17 bases between them. The CDR3 nucleotides are TGTGCCAGCCTCAAGGGCCAGCTGCGTTCACCCCTCCACTTG. Protein sequence: CASLKGQLRSPLHL.

Many counts were recorded for this clonotype. The chain combines TRBV9 with TRBJ2-1; unclear D gene. Germline CDR1 SGDLS, CDR2 YYNGEE. Between the trimmed V and J ends, which lost 0 bases and 6 bases, there was a span of 7 bases. The CDR3 is made up of 13 amino acids. As DNA, the CDR3 is TGTGCCAGCAGCGTAGATCGATTCAATGAGCAGTTCTTC. Residues: CASSVDRFNEQFF.

This clonotype was recorded at least ten times. The rearrangement joins TRBV10-3 to TRBJ2-2, with 9 nucleotides matching TRBD1. Germline-derived CDR1 and CDR2 are ENHRY and SYGVKD. This CDR3 region has 17 residues. The ends lost 0 bases at V and 2 bases at J; junction bases unmatched: 4. The CDR3 DNA sequence: TGTGCCATCAGTGAGTCCAGGGGACAGGGAAACACCGGGGAGCTGTTTTTT. It codes for CAISESRGQGNTGELFF.

This clonotype is labeled medium-sized (0.01 to 0.1%). This rearrangement joins TRBV7-9 to TRBJ2-7, with no clear D. Germline V lookup: CDR1 SEHNR, CDR2 FQNEAQ (reference sequence). V dropped 2 bases and J dropped 2 bases, with 13 bases sitting between them. This CDR3 has 15 amino acids. The chain's CDR3 is CASSLQAGFTYEQYF. CDR3 coding DNA: TGTGCCAGCAGCTTACAGGCCGGATTTACCTACGAGCAGTACTTC. The full variable domain, its missing parts supplied by reference TRBV7-9 and TRBJ2-7, is DTGVSQNPRHKITKRGQNVTFRCDPISEHNRLYWYRQTLGQGPEFLTYFQNEAQLEKSRLLSDRFSAERPKGSFSTLEIQRTEQGDSAMYLCASSLQAGFTYEQYFGPGTRLTVT.

The chain uses TRBV6-1 and TRBJ1-5; D unresolved. The CDR3 runs to 14 residues. Germline V gene lookup returns CDR1 MNHNS and CDR2 SASEGT. With 1 base removed from V and 7 bases from J, the gap between germline ends came to 11 bases. The CDR3 DNA reads as TGTGCCAGCAGTGAAGTCATGTCGGGACAGCCCCAGCATTTT. This gives the protein CASSEVMSGQPQHF.

This clonotype was counted many times. In nucleotides, the CDR3 is TGTGCCAGCAGCTCGAGGACAGGGGGCGAGCAGTACTTC. This sequence encodes CASSSRTGGEQYF. The genes are TRBV7-9 and TRBJ2-7; 10 bases match TRBD1. The length of the CDR3 is 13 residues. V shed 4 bases and J 6 bases; nucleotides not matched to a gene: 3. From germline, CDR1 is SEHNR and CDR2 FQNEAQ (reference sequence).

This clonotype was seen at least ten times. The J gene is TRBJ2-4, the V gene TRBV13; D is undetermined. The CDR3 totals 13 residues. V was trimmed by 3 bases and J by 5 bases, leaving 8 bases between them. CDR1 and CDR2 from the germline V gene are PRHDT and FYEKMQ (reference sequence). CDR3 nucleotide sequence: TGTGCCAGCAGCTTTTACGGCGAAAACATTCAGTACTTC. It encodes CASSFYGENIQYF. The full variable domain, completed using reference TRBV13 and TRBJ2-4, is AAGVIQSPRHLIKEKRETATLKCYPIPRHDTVYWYQQGPGQDPQFLISFYEKMQSDKGSIPDRFSAQQFSDYHSELNMSSLELGDSALYFCASSFYGENIQYFGAGTRLSVL.

The chain has TRBV18 and TRBJ2-7; 7 bases map to TRBD1. There are 15 residues in the CDR3. Germline trimming cut 3 bases from V and 2 bases from J; bases unmatched to any gene: 7. CDR1 is KGHSH, CDR2 LQKENI, per germline. The CDR3 here is CASSPSDRDPYEQYF. In DNA form, the CDR3 reads TGTGCCAGCTCACCGTCAGACAGGGACCCCTACGAGCAGTACTTC.

About this clonotype itself: Given a far larger clone just one base away, this is likely a sequencing read error. The V gene is TRBV6-2 or TRBV6-3, the J gene TRBJ2-7, with 15 bases lining up with TRBD2. The CDR3 loop spans 21 amino acids. J lost 7 bases, V lost 4 bases, and 23 bases had no gene match. Germline CDR1 is MNHEY and CDR2 is SVGEGT. Here the CDR3 DNA reads TGTGCCAGCAGTTGCCCGCCCGGGACTAGCGGGGGGAGTATCCCCTCCAATGAGCAGTACTTC. Its protein product is CASSCPPGTSGGSIPSNEQYF.

This clonotype was observed at least ten times. The rearrangement uses TRBV6-8 and TRBJ1-1; 8 nucleotides line up with TRBD1. The CDR3 contains 14 residues. The V gene's germline CDR1 is MNHGY and CDR2 SAAAGT. V lost 6 bases and J lost 6; bases outside the gene matches: 9. CDR3 DNA: TGTGCCAGCAGGACGGACAGGGCTTCGGCTGAAGCTTTCTTT. Encoded protein: CASRTDRASAEAFF.

This clonotype was seen repeatedly, ten times or more. The J gene is TRBJ2-7, the V gene TRBV6-2 or TRBV6-3, with a possible D match to TRBD2 (5 bases). This CDR3 comprises 15 residues. V was pared by 0 bases and J by 0 bases, with 9 bases between. Germline values: CDR1 MNHEY, CDR2 SVGEGT. The CDR3 DNA reads TGTGCCAGCAGTTACTCGACCAGCGGCTCCTACGAGCAGTACTTC. This translates into CASSYSTSGSYEQYF.

With regard to this clonotype: A far larger clone is a single base away, which makes a read error likely. This chain joins TRBV5-5 and TRBJ2-7; D possibly corresponds to TRBD1 (6 bases). Germline values: CDR1 SGHKS, CDR2 YYEKEE (reference sequence). This CDR3 comprises 15 residues. Deletions cut 3 bases from V and 5 bases from J, with 18 bases between. The CDR3 DNA reads TGTGCCAGCAGCTCAGTGGGGGCAGGGGACGACGAGCAGTACTTC. Its translation is CASSSVGAGDDEQYF.

This clonotype was detected many times. The chain recombines TRBV18 with TRBJ2-6; unclear D gene. The CDR3 sequence is 15 residues long. The ends were cut back, 3 bases at V and 3 bases at J, with 9 bases in the middle. CDR1 KGHSH and CDR2 LQKENI come from the germline V gene. The CDR3 loop reads CASSPRALGANVLTF. In DNA form, the CDR3 reads TGTGCCAGCTCACCTAGGGCGCTTGGGGCCAACGTCCTGACTTTC.